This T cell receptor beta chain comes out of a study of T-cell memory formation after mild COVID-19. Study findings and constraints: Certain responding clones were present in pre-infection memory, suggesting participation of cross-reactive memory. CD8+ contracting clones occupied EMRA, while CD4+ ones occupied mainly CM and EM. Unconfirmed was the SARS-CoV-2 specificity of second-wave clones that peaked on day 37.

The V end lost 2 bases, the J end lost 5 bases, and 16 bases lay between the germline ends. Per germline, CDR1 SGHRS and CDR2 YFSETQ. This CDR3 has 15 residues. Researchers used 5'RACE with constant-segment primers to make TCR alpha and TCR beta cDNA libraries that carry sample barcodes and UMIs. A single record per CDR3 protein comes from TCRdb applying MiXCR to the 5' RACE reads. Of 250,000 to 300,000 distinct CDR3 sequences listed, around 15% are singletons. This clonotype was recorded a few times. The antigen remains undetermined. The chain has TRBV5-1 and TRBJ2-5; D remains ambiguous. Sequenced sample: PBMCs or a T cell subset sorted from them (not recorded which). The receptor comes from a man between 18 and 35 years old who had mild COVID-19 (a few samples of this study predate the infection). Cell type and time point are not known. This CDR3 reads CASSFLGSDEETQYF. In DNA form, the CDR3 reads TGCGCCAGCAGCTTCCTCGGGTCGGATGAGGAGACCCAGTACTTC.